The rows below give T cell receptor beta chains drawn from one sample of a study of cytomegalovirus exposure and HLA in healthy donors. Repertoires were generated with immunoSEQ multiplex PCR, while TCRdb's copy carries only in-frame clones and drops some. The data contain roughly 120,000 clones, about 80% of them seen just once; the ten biggest clones take up about 5%. Specimen: PBMCs. These TCRs come from a man aged 45 to 65 in good health and CMV-seropositive. Each CDR3 is given with its conserved first and last residue. Fields, in order: CDR3 DNA, CDR3 protein, CDR3 length, D gene, V gene, J gene, clone size. The D gene is left open where the match is weak. Size values are once, few and many counts, or a class for expanded clones, and some rows have none.

CDR3 DNA: TGTGCCAGCAGTCGTCAGGCGGGAGGTAAAAATACGCAGTATTTT
CDR3 protein: CASSRQAGGKNTQYF
CDR3 length: 15
D gene: TRBD2
V gene: TRBV5-4
J gene: TRBJ2-3
clone size: few

CDR3 DNA: TGTGCCAGCAGCAAAGGAGGAGGGGCTGTTACCTACAATGAGCAGTTCTTC
CDR3 protein: CASSKGGGAVTYNEQFF
CDR3 length: 17
D gene: -
V gene: TRBV7-2
J gene: TRBJ2-1
clone size: few

CDR3 DNA: TGTGCCAGCAGGGAAAATGGACAGAATGAAAAACTGTTTTTT
CDR3 protein: CASRENGQNEKLFF
CDR3 length: 14
D gene: -
V gene: TRBV6-1
J gene: TRBJ1-4
clone size: -

CDR3 DNA: TGTGCCAGCAGCCGGGGGACTAGCGGATACTACGAGCAGTACTTC
CDR3 protein: CASSRGTSGYYEQYF
CDR3 length: 15
D gene: TRBD2
V gene: TRBV5-4
J gene: TRBJ2-7
clone size: -

CDR3 DNA: TGCGCCAGCAGTCTCCGGGAGAGCGGGGGGTCAGATACGCAGTATTTT
CDR3 protein: CASSLRESGGSDTQYF
CDR3 length: 16
D gene: TRBD2
V gene: TRBV5-1
J gene: TRBJ2-3
clone size: -

CDR3 DNA: TGCGCCAGCAGCTTGGCAGGGGGCGGCACTGAAGCTTTCTTT
CDR3 protein: CASSLAGGGTEAFF
CDR3 length: 14
D gene: TRBD1
V gene: TRBV5-1
J gene: TRBJ1-1
clone size: many

CDR3 DNA: TGTGCCAGCAGCTCTATAGGGACAGGGAGCAGGGGCTACACCTTC
CDR3 protein: CASSSIGTGSRGYTF
CDR3 length: 15
D gene: TRBD1
V gene: TRBV11-2
J gene: TRBJ1-2
clone size: once

CDR3 DNA: TGTGCCACAAACGAGGGACAGGGAACTGAAGCTTTCTTT
CDR3 protein: CATNEGQGTEAFF
CDR3 length: 13
D gene: TRBD1
V gene: TRBV10-3
J gene: TRBJ1-1
clone size: few

CDR3 DNA: TGTGCCAGCAGCTTGAGTCAGGGCGCAGATACGCAGTATTTT
CDR3 protein: CASSLSQGADTQYF
CDR3 length: 14
D gene: -
V gene: TRBV28
J gene: TRBJ2-3
clone size: -

CDR3 DNA: TGCGCCAGCAGCCAAAAAGAGGACAGGGGTGGCACCGGGGAGCTGTTTTTT
CDR3 protein: CASSQKEDRGGTGELFF
CDR3 length: 17
D gene: TRBD1
V gene: TRBV5-1
J gene: TRBJ2-2
clone size: -

CDR3 DNA: TGTGCCAGTAGTATAGCCGACAGGATTGGAGCTGAAGCTTTCTTT
CDR3 protein: CASSIADRIGAEAFF
CDR3 length: 15
D gene: -
V gene: TRBV19
J gene: TRBJ1-1
clone size: -

CDR3 DNA: TGTGCCAGCAGTTACGGGGGACTAGCAGGGGAGACCCAGTACTTC
CDR3 protein: CASSYGGLAGETQYF
CDR3 length: 15
D gene: TRBD2
V gene: TRBV6-6
J gene: TRBJ2-5
clone size: -

CDR3 DNA: TGCAGCGCTACAACTAGCGGCAATGAGCAGTTCTTC
CDR3 protein: CSATTSGNEQFF
CDR3 length: 12
D gene: TRBD2
V gene: TRBV29-1
J gene: TRBJ2-1
clone size: -

CDR3 DNA: TGTGCCAGCAGTCACTCACGGGTCAGTGGAACCTACAATGAGCAGTTCTTC
CDR3 protein: CASSHSRVSGTYNEQFF
CDR3 length: 17
D gene: -
V gene: TRBV6-7
J gene: TRBJ2-1
clone size: -

CDR3 DNA: TGCGCCAGCAGTGGCATCCTAGCGGGGGATCGGCAGTTCTTC
CDR3 protein: CASSGILAGDRQFF
CDR3 length: 14
D gene: TRBD2
V gene: TRBV10-1
J gene: TRBJ2-1
clone size: -

CDR3 DNA: TGTGCCAGCAGTACCGGGAGCCCCTACGAGCAGTACTTC
CDR3 protein: CASSTGSPYEQYF
CDR3 length: 13
D gene: -
V gene: TRBV6-6
J gene: TRBJ2-7
clone size: -

CDR3 DNA: TGTGCCAGTAGGTCACTCGGGGATGTCAATCAGCCCCAGCATTTT
CDR3 protein: CASRSLGDVNQPQHF
CDR3 length: 15
D gene: -
V gene: TRBV19
J gene: TRBJ1-5
clone size: -

CDR3 DNA: TGTGCCACCAGCCGACGGGGACTAGCAACAGATACGCAGTATTTT
CDR3 protein: CATSRRGLATDTQYF
CDR3 length: 15
D gene: TRBD2
V gene: TRBV5-6
J gene: TRBJ2-3
clone size: -

CDR3 DNA: TGTGCCAGCAGTGCCGGAGGGCGGGGCGGGCAGCCCCAGCATTTT
CDR3 protein: CASSAGGRGGQPQHF
CDR3 length: 15
D gene: -
V gene: TRBV5-6
J gene: TRBJ1-5
clone size: -

CDR3 DNA: TGTGCCAGCAGGACATCCGGGACAGGGGGGTCCGAGCAGTACTTC
CDR3 protein: CASRTSGTGGSEQYF
CDR3 length: 15
D gene: TRBD1
V gene: TRBV7-8
J gene: TRBJ2-7
clone size: -

CDR3 DNA: TGTGCCAGCAGTTTTCGGGGGGCCTACGAGCAGTACTTC
CDR3 protein: CASSFRGAYEQYF
CDR3 length: 13
D gene: TRBD2
V gene: TRBV28
J gene: TRBJ2-7
clone size: -

CDR3 DNA: TGTGCCAGCAGCGGGGCTAGCGGATACAATGAGCAGTTCTTC
CDR3 protein: CASSGASGYNEQFF
CDR3 length: 14
D gene: TRBD2
V gene: TRBV7-6
J gene: TRBJ2-1
clone size: few

CDR3 DNA: TGTGCCAGCAGTTCCGTGAACACTGAAGCTTTCTTT
CDR3 protein: CASSSVNTEAFF
CDR3 length: 12
D gene: -
V gene: TRBV6-1
J gene: TRBJ1-1
clone size: -

CDR3 DNA: TGTGCCATCAGTGAGTCTACCGGCGGAACTAATTACGAGCAGTACTTC
CDR3 protein: CAISESTGGTNYEQYF
CDR3 length: 16
D gene: -
V gene: TRBV10-3
J gene: TRBJ2-7
clone size: -

CDR3 DNA: TGTGCCAGCCGCCTGAAAACAAACACCGGGGAGCTGTTTTTT
CDR3 protein: CASRLKTNTGELFF
CDR3 length: 14
D gene: -
V gene: TRBV6-5
J gene: TRBJ2-2
clone size: -

CDR3 DNA: TGTGCCAGCAGTGAAGTACCAGGTACGTCTACCTATGGCTACACCTTC
CDR3 protein: CASSEVPGTSTYGYTF
CDR3 length: 16
D gene: -
V gene: TRBV6-1
J gene: TRBJ1-2
clone size: -

CDR3 DNA: TGTGCCAGCAGCCTGGGGATGGACAGCAACACTGAAGCTTTCTTT
CDR3 protein: CASSLGMDSNTEAFF
CDR3 length: 15
D gene: -
V gene: TRBV14
J gene: TRBJ1-1
clone size: -

CDR3 DNA: TGTGCCAGCAGCCTAAGGACAGGTAACGAGCAGTACTTC
CDR3 protein: CASSLRTGNEQYF
CDR3 length: 13
D gene: TRBD1
V gene: TRBV6-5
J gene: TRBJ2-7
clone size: -

CDR3 DNA: TGTGCCAGTAGGAGTAGCGGGAGCTCCTACGAGCAGTACTTC
CDR3 protein: CASRSSGSSYEQYF
CDR3 length: 14
D gene: TRBD2
V gene: TRBV19
J gene: TRBJ2-7
clone size: -

CDR3 DNA: TGTGCCAGCAGCTCGATTACAGGGGCCTTACCCTACGAGCAGTACTTC
CDR3 protein: CASSSITGALPYEQYF
CDR3 length: 16
D gene: TRBD1
V gene: TRBV7-6
J gene: TRBJ2-7
clone size: once

CDR3 DNA: TGTGCCAGCAGTGAAGTAAGGAGAGATCAGCCCCAGCATTTT
CDR3 protein: CASSEVRRDQPQHF
CDR3 length: 14
D gene: -
V gene: TRBV6-1
J gene: TRBJ1-5
clone size: -

CDR3 DNA: TGCGCCAGCAGCTTGGGCGACAGGACGAACACCGGGGAGCTGTTTTTT
CDR3 protein: CASSLGDRTNTGELFF
CDR3 length: 16
D gene: -
V gene: TRBV5-1
J gene: TRBJ2-2
clone size: -

CDR3 DNA: TGCGCCAGCAGCCAAGATGAGCGGGCGGGGCGGCGTACCCCTAACTATGGCTACACCTTC
CDR3 protein: CASSQDERAGRRTPNYGYTF
CDR3 length: 20
D gene: -
V gene: TRBV4-3
J gene: TRBJ1-2
clone size: -

CDR3 DNA: TGTGCCAGCAGCACGGGACAGGGAAGCTCCTACGAGCAGTACTTC
CDR3 protein: CASSTGQGSSYEQYF
CDR3 length: 15
D gene: TRBD1
V gene: TRBV28
J gene: TRBJ2-7
clone size: -

CDR3 DNA: TGTGCCAGCAGCTTCGGAGGGGGCAGGGACAGACGGAACTATGGCTACACCTTC
CDR3 protein: CASSFGGGRDRRNYGYTF
CDR3 length: 18
D gene: TRBD1
V gene: TRBV7-6
J gene: TRBJ1-2
clone size: -

CDR3 DNA: TGTGCCAGCAGTGAAATGGGGGCCTACAATAATTCGCCCCTCCACTTT
CDR3 protein: CASSEMGAYNNSPLHF
CDR3 length: 16
D gene: -
V gene: TRBV2
J gene: TRBJ1-6
clone size: -

CDR3 DNA: TGTGCCAGCAGCTTGGGCAGGGGGCGCAGATACGAGCAGTACTTC
CDR3 protein: CASSLGRGRRYEQYF
CDR3 length: 15
D gene: TRBD1
V gene: TRBV5-8
J gene: TRBJ2-7
clone size: -

CDR3 DNA: TGTGCCAGCAGCAATTGGACAGGGCGGCTCGGCTACACCTTC
CDR3 protein: CASSNWTGRLGYTF
CDR3 length: 14
D gene: TRBD1
V gene: TRBV5-4
J gene: TRBJ1-2
clone size: -